This TCR beta chain was sequenced for a study of cytomegalovirus exposure and HLA in healthy donors. PCR used 60 Vbeta primers and 13 Jbeta primers. The table came from immunoSEQ multiplex PCR; TCRdb's copy has only in-frame clones and leaves some out. Of about 110,000 clones listed, around 75% are singletons. As concerns this clone: The antigen is unknown.

Germline V CDR1 and CDR2: LNHNV, YYDKDF (reference sequence). Trimming removed 0 bases at V and 3 bases at J, with 12 bases between. The CDR3 totals 16 residues. Study-level points and caveats: TCR beta chain V- and J-gene trimming was linked, in a later analysis, to a missense variant in DCLRE1C.

The receptor comes from a male donor in good health and CMV-seropositive. Sequenced sample: PBMCs. The rearrangement uses TRBV15 and TRBJ1-5; D is possibly TRBD1 (5 bases). The chain's CDR3 is CATSRDPGRDNQPQHF. The DNA of the CDR3 is TGTGCCACCAGCAGAGATCCGGGCAGGGACAATCAGCCCCAGCATTTT.